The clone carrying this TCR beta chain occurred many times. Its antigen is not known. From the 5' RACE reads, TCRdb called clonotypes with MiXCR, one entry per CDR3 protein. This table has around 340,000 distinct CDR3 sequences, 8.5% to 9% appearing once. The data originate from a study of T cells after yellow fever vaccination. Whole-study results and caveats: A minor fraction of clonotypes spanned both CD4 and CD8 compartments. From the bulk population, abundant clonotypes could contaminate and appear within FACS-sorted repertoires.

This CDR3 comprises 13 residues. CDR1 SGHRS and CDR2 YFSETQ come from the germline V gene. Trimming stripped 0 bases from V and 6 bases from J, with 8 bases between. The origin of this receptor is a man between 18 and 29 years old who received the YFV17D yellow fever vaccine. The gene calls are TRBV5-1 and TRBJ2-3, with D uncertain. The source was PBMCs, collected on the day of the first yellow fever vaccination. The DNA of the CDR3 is TGCGCCAGCAGCTTGGCTACCATTGATACGCAGTATTTT. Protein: CASSLATIDTQYF.